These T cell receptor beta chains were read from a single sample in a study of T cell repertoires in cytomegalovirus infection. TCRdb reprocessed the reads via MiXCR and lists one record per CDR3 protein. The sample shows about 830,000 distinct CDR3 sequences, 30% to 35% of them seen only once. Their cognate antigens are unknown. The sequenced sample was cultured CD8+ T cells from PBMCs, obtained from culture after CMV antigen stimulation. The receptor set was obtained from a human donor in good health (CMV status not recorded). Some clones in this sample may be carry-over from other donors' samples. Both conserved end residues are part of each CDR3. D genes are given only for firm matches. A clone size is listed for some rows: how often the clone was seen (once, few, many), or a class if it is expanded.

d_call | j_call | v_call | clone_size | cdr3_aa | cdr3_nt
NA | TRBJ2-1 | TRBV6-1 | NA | CASRLDGGRYNEQFF | TGTGCCAGCAGGCTCGATGGGGGGCGGTACAATGAGCAGTTCTTC
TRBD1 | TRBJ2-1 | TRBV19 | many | CASSRDRGGYNEQFF | TGTGCCAGTAGTAGAGACAGGGGAGGCTACAATGAGCAGTTCTTC
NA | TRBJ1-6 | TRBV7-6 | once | CVSGEVEGQRNNSPLHF | TGTGTCAGTGGTGAGGTAGAAGGACAGCGGAATAATTCACCCCTCCACTTT
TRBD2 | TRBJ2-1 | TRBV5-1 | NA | CANSLLAGEGNEQFF | TGCGCCAACAGCCTCCTAGCGGGGGAAGGGAATGAGCAGTTCTTC
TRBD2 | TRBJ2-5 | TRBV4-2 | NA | CASSQEWGTSGGQETQYF | TGTGCCAGCAGCCAGGAGTGGGGGACTAGCGGGGGGCAAGAGACCCAGTACTTC
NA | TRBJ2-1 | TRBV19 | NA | CASSIRTEGPNEQFF | TGTGCCAGTAGTATACGGACAGAGGGGCCCAATGAGCAGTTCTTC
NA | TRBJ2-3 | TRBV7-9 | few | CASSSKPGTSTDTQYF | TGTGCCAGCAGCTCGAAACCCGGGACTAGCACAGATACGCAGTATTTT
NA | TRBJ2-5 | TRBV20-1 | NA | CSARERRGKETQYF | TGCAGTGCTAGAGAGAGGAGAGGGAAAGAGACCCAGTACTTC
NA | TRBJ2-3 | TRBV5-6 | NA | CASSTPLGGTDTQYF | TGTGCCAGCAGCACCCCCTTGGGTGGCACAGATACGCAGTATTTT
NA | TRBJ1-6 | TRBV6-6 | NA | CASTIEGGSYNSPLHF | TGTGCCAGCACTATCGAAGGGGGATCCTATAATTCACCCCTCCACTTT
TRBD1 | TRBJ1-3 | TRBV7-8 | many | CASSLRQGSAGNTIYF | TGTGCCAGCAGCTTAAGACAGGGATCAGCTGGAAACACCATATATTTT
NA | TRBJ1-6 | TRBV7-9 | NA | CVSSADGWNSPLHF | TGTGTCAGCAGCGCGGACGGGTGGAATTCACCCCTCCACTTT
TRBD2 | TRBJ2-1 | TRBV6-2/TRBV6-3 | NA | CASSYNGGYNEQFF | TGTGCCAGCAGTTACAACGGGGGGTACAATGAGCAGTTCTTC
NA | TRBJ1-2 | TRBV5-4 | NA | CASSPKARYGYTF | TGTGCCAGCAGCCCGAAGGCCCGATATGGCTACACCTTC
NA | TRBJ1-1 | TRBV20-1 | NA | CSARVLRLGNTEAFF | TGCAGTGCTAGAGTTCTCCGACTGGGGAACACTGAAGCTTTCTTT
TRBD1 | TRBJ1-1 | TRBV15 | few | CATSRVPDRGSTEAFF | TGTGCCACCAGCAGAGTCCCGGACAGGGGGTCCACTGAAGCTTTCTTT
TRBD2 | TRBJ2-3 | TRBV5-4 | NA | CASSGGLAGLFDTQYF | TGTGCCAGCAGCGGGGGACTAGCGGGGCTCTTTGATACGCAGTATTTT
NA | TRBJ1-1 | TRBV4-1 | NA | CASSQHTKTTEAFF | TGCGCCAGCAGCCAACACACCAAGACCACTGAAGCTTTCTTT
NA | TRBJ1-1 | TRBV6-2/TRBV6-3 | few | CASSYPSNTEAFF | TGTGCCAGCAGTTACCCGTCGAACACTGAAGCTTTCTTT
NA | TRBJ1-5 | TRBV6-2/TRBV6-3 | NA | CASSRTLGHQPQHF | TGTGCCAGCAGTCGGACTTTGGGCCATCAGCCCCAGCATTTT
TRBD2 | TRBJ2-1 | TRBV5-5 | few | CASSSAGGPNNEQFF | TGTGCCAGCAGCTCAGCGGGGGGGCCGAACAATGAGCAGTTCTTC
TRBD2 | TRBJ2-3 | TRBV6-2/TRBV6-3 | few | CASSYPTGNSGGDRLSTDTQYF | TGTGCCAGCAGTTACCCGACGGGAAATAGCGGGGGGGATCGACTATCCACAGATACGCAGTATTTT
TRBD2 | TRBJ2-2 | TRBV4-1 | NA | CASSPPAGLAGELFF | TGCGCCAGCAGCCCCCCAGCAGGACTAGCAGGGGAGCTGTTTTTT
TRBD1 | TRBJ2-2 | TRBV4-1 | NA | CASSQTGGTGTGELFF | TGCGCCAGCAGCCAAACAGGGGGCACGGGGACCGGGGAGCTGTTTTTT
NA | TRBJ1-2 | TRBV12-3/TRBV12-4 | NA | CASSPSLRADGYTF | TGTGCCAGCAGTCCCTCCCTTAGGGCGGATGGCTACACCTTC
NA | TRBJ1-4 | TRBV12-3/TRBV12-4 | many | CASSSGSNNEKLFF | TGTGCCAGCAGTTCTGGCAGCAATAATGAAAAACTGTTTTTT
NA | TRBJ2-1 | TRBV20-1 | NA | CSARDRGTPDEQFF | TGCAGTGCTAGAGATAGAGGGACACCGGATGAGCAGTTCTTC
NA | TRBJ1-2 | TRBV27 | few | CASSLSPEHNYGYTF | TGTGCCAGCAGTTTAAGTCCAGAGCATAACTATGGCTACACCTTC
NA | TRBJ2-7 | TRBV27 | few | CASSHYRSTRDEQYF | TGTGCCAGCAGTCATTATCGGTCTACTCGGGACGAGCAGTACTTC
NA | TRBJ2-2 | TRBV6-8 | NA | CASTHGLHPNTGELFF | TGTGCCAGCACCCATGGGCTACATCCGAACACCGGGGAGCTGTTTTTT
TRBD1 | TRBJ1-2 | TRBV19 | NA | CASSLRRIGQGYGYTF | TGTGCCAGTAGCCTGAGGCGGATAGGACAGGGATATGGCTACACCTTC
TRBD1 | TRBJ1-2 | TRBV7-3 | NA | CASSHLGQGDNYGYTF | TGTGCCAGCAGCCATTTAGGACAGGGGGACAACTATGGCTACACCTTC
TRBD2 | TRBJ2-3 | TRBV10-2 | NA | CASSEGLRGRDTQYF | TGCGCCAGCAGTGAGGGTCTCCGCGGGAGAGATACGCAGTATTTT
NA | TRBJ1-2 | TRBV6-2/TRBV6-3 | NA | CASSELQGENYGYTF | TGTGCCAGCAGCGAATTACAGGGAGAGAACTATGGCTACACCTTC
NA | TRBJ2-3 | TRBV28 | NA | CASSLGRTHTDTQYF | TGTGCCAGCAGTCTGGGGAGGACCCACACAGATACGCAGTATTTT
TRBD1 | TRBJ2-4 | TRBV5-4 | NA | CASSPRQGRDIQYF | TGTGCCAGCAGCCCTAGACAGGGGCGTGACATTCAGTACTTC
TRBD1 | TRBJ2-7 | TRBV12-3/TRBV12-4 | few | CASSSTGGHEQYF | TGTGCCAGCAGTTCGACAGGGGGCCACGAGCAGTACTTC
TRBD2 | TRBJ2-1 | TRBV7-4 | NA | CASRREGNLDNGQFF | TGTGCCAGCAGGCGGGAGGGGAATCTCGACAATGGGCAGTTCTTC
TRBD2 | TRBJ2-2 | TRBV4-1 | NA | CASSQDVWTRENTGELFF | TGCGCCAGCAGCCAAGACGTATGGACTAGAGAGAACACCGGGGAGCTGTTTTTT
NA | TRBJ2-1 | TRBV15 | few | CATSGEPLNEQFF | TGTGCCACCAGCGGGGAGCCTCTCAATGAGCAGTTCTTC
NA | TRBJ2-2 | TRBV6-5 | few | CASSYDTTNTGELFF | TGTGCCAGCAGCTACGACACCACGAACACCGGGGAGCTGTTTTTT
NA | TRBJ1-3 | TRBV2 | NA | CASRWTSGNTIYF | TGTGCCAGCAGATGGACATCAGGAAACACCATATATTTT
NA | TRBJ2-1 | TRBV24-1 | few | CATTGSGNRGYEQFF | TGTGCCACCACCGGATCGGGGAATCGTGGGTATGAGCAGTTCTTC
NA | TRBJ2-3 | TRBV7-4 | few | CASNPYITDTQYF | TGTGCCAGCAACCCGTATATCACAGATACGCAGTATTTT
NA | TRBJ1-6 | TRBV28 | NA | CASSSNRVAESPLHF | TGTGCCAGCAGTTCCAACAGGGTGGCGGAGTCACCCCTCCACTTT
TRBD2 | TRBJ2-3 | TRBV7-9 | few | CASSDQLAGGFSTQYF | TGTGCCAGCAGCGATCAATTAGCGGGGGGGTTCAGCACGCAGTATTTT
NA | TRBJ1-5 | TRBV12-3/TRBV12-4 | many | CASRGAWGNQPQHF | TGTGCCAGCAGGGGAGCCTGGGGCAATCAGCCCCAGCATTTT
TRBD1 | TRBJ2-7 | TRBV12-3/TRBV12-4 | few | CASSSLQGVLLSYEQYF | TGTGCCAGCAGTTCATTACAGGGGGTACTCCTCTCCTACGAGCAGTACTTC
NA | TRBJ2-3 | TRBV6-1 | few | CASSDFSTDTQYF | TGTGCCAGCAGTGATTTTAGCACAGATACGCAGTATTTT
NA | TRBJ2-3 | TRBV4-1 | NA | CASSQATPRDTQYF | TGCGCCAGCAGCCAAGCCACACCCAGGGATACGCAGTATTTT
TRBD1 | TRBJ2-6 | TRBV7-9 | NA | CASSVFVGQGGTGANVLTF | TGTGCCAGCAGCGTGTTCGTGGGACAGGGGGGAACAGGGGCCAACGTCCTGACTTTC
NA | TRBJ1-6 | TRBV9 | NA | CASTARVGSPLHF | TGTGCCAGCACAGCCAGGGTGGGTTCACCCCTCCACTTT
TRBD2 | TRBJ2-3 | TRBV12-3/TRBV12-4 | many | CASSPYLRTSVADTQYF | TGTGCCAGCAGCCCCTACCTTAGGACTAGTGTTGCAGATACGCAGTATTTT
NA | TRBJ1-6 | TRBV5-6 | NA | CASSRQVMGSPLHF | TGTGCCAGCAGCCGACAGGTCATGGGATCACCCCTCCACTTT
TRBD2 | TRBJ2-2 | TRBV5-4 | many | CASSPSGGDTGELFF | TGTGCCAGCAGCCCTAGCGGGGGGGATACCGGGGAGCTGTTTTTT
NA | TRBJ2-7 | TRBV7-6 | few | CASSPRTDSYEQYF | TGTGCCAGCAGCCCACGGACGGACTCCTACGAGCAGTACTTC
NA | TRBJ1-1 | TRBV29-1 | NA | CSVEGGLYTEAFF | TGCAGCGTTGAGGGAGGATTATACACTGAAGCTTTCTTT
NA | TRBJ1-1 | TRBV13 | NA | CASRLQRTEAFF | TGTGCCAGCAGACTACAGAGGACTGAAGCTTTCTTT
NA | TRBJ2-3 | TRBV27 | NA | CASGSLTDTQYF | TGTGCCAGCGGATCCCTCACAGATACGCAGTATTTT